The 8 T cell receptor beta chains presented below share a single source sample, sequenced in a study of CD8 T cells in Susac syndrome. Random hexamers were used to reverse transcribe the RNA input (about 0.5 to 1 ug). MiXCR was run by TCRdb on the immunoSEQ multiplex PCR reads, yielding one entry per CDR3 protein. The sample contains 330,000 or so distinct CDR3 sequences, roughly 85% of which appear only once. Sequencing was carried out using CD8+ T cells from PBMCs. The receptor set was obtained from a human donor with multiple sclerosis.

This clonotype was recorded only once. V and J are TRBV7-9 and TRBJ2-7; 9 bases align to TRBD1. The J segment lost 2 bases and the V segment lost 10 bases, leaving 9 bases of the junction unmatched. The germline gives CDR1 SEHNR, CDR2 FQNEAQ (reference sequence). This CDR3 has 14 amino acids. CDR3 sequence reads: CATGGDRAAYEQYF. In DNA form, the CDR3 reads TGTGCCACCGGAGGGGACAGGGCAGCCTACGAGCAGTACTTC. The full variable domain, rest sourced from reference TRBV7-9 and TRBJ2-7, is DTGVSQNPRHKITKRGQNVTFRCDPISEHNRLYWYRQTLGQGPEFLTYFQNEAQLEKSRLLSDRFSAERPKGSFSTLEIQRTEQGDSAMYLCATGGDRAAYEQYFGPGTRLTVT.

This rearrangement joins TRBV30 to TRBJ2-7, with a possible D match to TRBD1 (6 bases). Trimming removed 5 bases from V and 2 bases from J, with 13 bases in between. This CDR3 has 13 residues. From germline, CDR1 is GTSNPN and CDR2 SVGIG (reference sequence). The CDR3 coding sequence is TGTGCCTGGGACCCCGAGGGGGCCTACGAGCAGTACTTC. Protein sequence: CAWDPEGAYEQYF.

The chain has TRBV15 and TRBJ2-4; the D gene is possibly TRBD1 (6 bases). Germline-derived CDR1 and CDR2 are LNHNV and YYDKDF (reference sequence). This CDR3 region has 16 residues. Between the trimmed V and J ends, which lost 1 base and 7 bases, there was a span of 17 bases. As DNA, the CDR3 is TGTGCCACCAGCAGAGTCTCACCGACAGGATTGAACATTCAGTACTTC. It specifies CATSRVSPTGLNIQYF.

The table lists this clonotype with a few counts. A junction end diverges from the germline sequence, so it may reflect a read error. The chain couples TRBV6-1 to TRBJ1-1, with TRBD1 as a possible D gene (6 bases). The CDR3 totals 15 residues. Germline CDR1 MNHNS, CDR2 SASEGT. DNA of the CDR3: TGTGCCATCAGTGAGTCCGGGGGGCTAGTCACTGAAGCTTTCTTT. This encodes CAISESGGLVTEAFF.

This clonotype has just a few counts. This chain links TRBV5-6 with TRBJ2-7, with 9 bases identical to TRBD2. CDR3 length equals 14 residues. The germline V gene encodes CDR1 SGHDT and CDR2 YYEEEE. V was clipped by 5 bases and J by 3 bases; unmatched bases: 6. For the CDR3, the DNA is TGTGCCAGCAGAGCAGCGGGAGGTAGCTACGAGCAGTACTTC. It encodes CASRAAGGSYEQYF.

This clonotype has more than one count but fewer than ten. This sequence joins TRBV27 and TRBJ2-7; the D gene could be TRBD1 or TRBD2 (6 bases each). Germline CDR1 MNHEY, CDR2 SMNVEV (reference sequence). The CDR3 loop spans 14 amino acids. The germline V and J ends were trimmed by 3 bases and 2 bases, with 11 bases remaining between them. The CDR3 protein is CASSFGGPTYEQYF. CDR3 bases: TGTGCCAGCAGTTTCGGGGGCCCCACCTACGAGCAGTACTTC.

The chain uses TRBV6-1 and TRBJ2-7, with 13 positions matching TRBD2. V shed 3 bases, J shed 1 base, and the junction held 0 bases outside the gene matches. The CDR3 is 15 residues long. Germline V CDR1 and CDR2: MNHNS, SASEGT. CDR3: CASSEGLAGSYEQYF. CDR3 DNA sequence: TGTGCCAGCAGTGAGGGACTAGCGGGGTCCTACGAGCAGTACTTC.

The V call is TRBV19, the J call TRBJ1-5, with D hard to call. CDR1 is LNHDA and CDR2 is SQIVND in the germline V gene (reference sequence). The CDR3 consists of 14 residues. Deletions cut 5 bases from V and 6 bases from J, with 14 bases between. CDR3 DNA: TGTGCCAGTAGTCCCATCGCGTACGGTCAGCCCCAGCATTTT. Its translation is CASSPIAYGQPQHF.